Shown below are 14 T cell receptor beta chains from a single sample sequenced in a study of patients and donors after allogeneic stem cell transplantation. TCRdb reprocessed the RT-PCR reads with MiXCR, giving one entry per CDR3 protein. The data contain under 200,000 distinct CDR3 sequences, roughly 30% of them singletons. The sequencing sample was made of blood, either unsorted or a sorted T cell fraction (not recorded which). Receptors originate from a human donor who was either an allogeneic HSCT recipient or a stem cell or donor lymphocyte infusion donor (not recorded which). It is not recorded whose cells these are; they may come from a transplant donor.

This clonotype was found many times. V and J are TRBV29-1 and TRBJ2-3; TRBD1 matches at 11 bases. Germline V gene sequence: CDR1 SQVTM, CDR2 ANQGSEA. This CDR3 is 13 amino acids long. The CDR3 sequence: CSAGQGDTDTQYF. The CDR3 DNA reads as TGCAGTGCGGGACAGGGGGACACAGATACGCAGTATTTT.

This chain links TRBV20-1 with TRBJ2-1; D may be TRBD2 (5 bases). The germline V gene has CDR1 DFQATT and CDR2 SNEGSKA (reference sequence). The CDR3 has 15 amino acids. Trimming shortened V by 5 bases and J by 5 bases, and 19 bases separated the two germline ends. CDR3 bases: TGCAGTGCTCCATCGGGATTGGTCTATAACAATGAGCAGTTCTTC. It codes for CSAPSGLVYNNEQFF.

The chain recombines TRBV29-1 with TRBJ2-5, with 11 bases aligning to TRBD1. V lost 4 bases, J lost 4 bases, and 8 bases stayed unmatched. The length of the CDR3 is 15 residues. CDR1 is SQVTM and CDR2 is ANQGSEA in the germline V gene. The CDR3 is CSVAWTGGSGETQYF. CDR3 DNA: TGCAGCGTTGCCTGGACAGGGGGCAGTGGAGAGACCCAGTACTTC.

This clonotype was detected a few times. The rearrangement uses TRBV5-1 and TRBJ2-2; either TRBD1 or TRBD2 may fit D (5 bases each). This CDR3 has 14 residues. Deletions cut 2 bases from V and 7 bases from J, with 12 bases between. Germline V CDR1 and CDR2: SGHRS, YFSETQ. In nucleotides, the CDR3 is TGCGCCAGCAGCTTCGGGACCTATGGCGGGGAGCTGTTTTTT. The encoded protein is CASSFGTYGGELFF.

This clonotype was seen a handful of times. V gene TRBV27 combines with J gene TRBJ2-7; D is possibly TRBD2 (5 bases). This CDR3 has 13 amino acids. V gave up 6 bases and J gave up 11 bases, with 20 bases separating them. CDR1 MNHEY and CDR2 SMNVEV come from the germline V gene (reference sequence). This chain's CDR3 is CASSLRFPTREYF. Written as DNA, the CDR3 is TGTGCCAGCAGCCTCAGGTTCCCTACGAGGGAGTACTTC.

The chain has TRBV5-1 and TRBJ2-5, with 12 bases fitting TRBD2. Germline CDR1 is SGHRS and CDR2 is YFSETQ. The V gene end was trimmed by 4 bases and the J gene end by 2 bases; junction bases not matched to a gene: 3. The length of the CDR3 is 15 residues. In DNA, the CDR3 is TGCGCCAGCAGCCGTGGACTAGCGGGACAAGAGACCCAGTACTTC. This sequence encodes CASSRGLAGQETQYF.

The chain joins TRBV6-2 or TRBV6-3 to TRBJ1-5; TRBD1 matches 7 bases. The CDR3 is made up of 15 amino acids. Trimming removed 5 bases from V and 4 bases from J; junction bases left unmatched: 8. Germline V gives CDR1 MNHEY, CDR2 SVGEGT. The CDR3 protein is CASSRQGFRNQPQHF. DNA for the CDR3: TGTGCCAGCAGTCGACAGGGCTTCAGAAATCAGCCCCAGCATTTT.

This clonotype was seen a handful of times. This chain joins TRBV29-1 and TRBJ2-3, with D hard to call. Germline V gives CDR1 SQVTM, CDR2 ANQGSEA. The V end lost 6 bases, the J end lost 0 bases, and 13 bases lay between the germline ends. The CDR3 is made up of 14 amino acids. The CDR3 DNA reads TGCAGCGTCCCTTCGACCCCTAGCACAGATACGCAGTATTTT. It encodes CSVPSTPSTDTQYF.

The chain couples TRBV12-3 or TRBV12-4 to TRBJ1-5; 7 bases are shared with TRBD1. V dropped 5 bases and J dropped 7; count of bases not matched to a gene: 8. The CDR3 runs 14 residues. CDR3 sequence reads: CASSTTGARQPQHF. CDR3 sequence (DNA): TGTGCCAGCAGTACTACAGGGGCGCGGCAGCCCCAGCATTTT.

In this sample, this clonotype turned up a few times. The genes are TRBV5-5 and TRBJ2-2; perhaps TRBD1 as D (6 bases). The CDR3 is 16 residues long. CDR1 and CDR2 from the germline V gene are SGHKS and YYEKEE (reference sequence). The V end was cut by 0 bases, the J end by 7 bases, with 16 bases between. The CDR3 bases are TGTGCCAGCAGCTTGGCCTTGCCAGGGGTCCACGGGGAGCTGTTTTTT. The encoded protein is CASSLALPGVHGELFF.

This chain joins TRBV5-1 and TRBJ2-1, with 16 nucleotides matching TRBD2. The CDR3 contains 19 residues. Per germline, CDR1 SGHRS and CDR2 YFSETQ. V lost 0 bases, J lost 1 base, and 4 bases stayed unmatched. The CDR3 DNA reads as TGCGCCAGCAGCTTGGTGCCGGGACTAGCGGGAGGGTCCTACAATGAGCAGTTCTTC. The encoded protein is CASSLVPGLAGGSYNEQFF.

This clonotype was seen more than once but under ten times. The rearrangement links TRBV10-3 to TRBJ1-5; D unclear. Germline V CDR1 and CDR2: ENHRY, SYGVKD. The V and J ends lost 11 bases and 1 base respectively, with 18 bases between them. The CDR3 spans 15 residues. CDR3 region: CASEEGTLSNQPQHF. The CDR3 coding sequence is TGTGCCTCCGAGGAGGGAACATTGAGCAATCAGCCCCAGCATTTT.

The chain recombines TRBV10-3 with TRBJ2-7, with 7 bases aligning to TRBD1. The V segment lost 10 bases and the J segment 2 bases; nucleotides outside the gene matches: 8. This CDR3 spans 13 amino acids. Looked up from germline, CDR1 is ENHRY and CDR2 is SYGVKD. CDR3 sequence reads: CATAAGQAYEQYF. In DNA form, the CDR3 reads TGTGCCACCGCAGCCGGACAGGCCTACGAGCAGTACTTC.

There are a few counts of this clonotype. The J gene is TRBJ1-2, the V gene TRBV5-1; no reliable D call. In germline, CDR1 is SGHRS, CDR2 YFSETQ. This CDR3 region has 14 residues. V lost 1 base and J 2 bases, leaving 9 bases between the germline ends. Here the CDR3 DNA reads TGCGCCAGCAGCTTGACCCATTCAAACTATGGCTACACCTTC. Translating it yields CASSLTHSNYGYTF.